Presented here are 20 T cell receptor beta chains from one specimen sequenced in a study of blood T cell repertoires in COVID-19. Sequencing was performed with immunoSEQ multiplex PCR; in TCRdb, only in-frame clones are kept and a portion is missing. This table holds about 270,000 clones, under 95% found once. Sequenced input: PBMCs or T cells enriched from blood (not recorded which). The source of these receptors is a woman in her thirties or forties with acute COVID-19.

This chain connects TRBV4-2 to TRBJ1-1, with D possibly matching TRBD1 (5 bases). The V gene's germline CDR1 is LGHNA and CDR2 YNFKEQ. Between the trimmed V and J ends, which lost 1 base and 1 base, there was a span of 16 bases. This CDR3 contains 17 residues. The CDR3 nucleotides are TGTGCCAGCAGCCAAGGCGGTTCGGGACTCCCGAACACTGAAGCTTTCTTT. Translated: CASSQGGSGLPNTEAFF.

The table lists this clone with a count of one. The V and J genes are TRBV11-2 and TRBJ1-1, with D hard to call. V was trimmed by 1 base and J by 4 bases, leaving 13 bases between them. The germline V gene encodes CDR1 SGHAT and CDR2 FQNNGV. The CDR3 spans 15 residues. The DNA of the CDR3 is TGTGCCAGCAGCTTAGTAAGTTCGGGGAGCACTGAAGCTTTCTTT. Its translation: CASSLVSSGSTEAFF. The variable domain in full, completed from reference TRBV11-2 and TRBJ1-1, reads EAGVAQSPRYKIIEKRQSVAFWCNPISGHATLYWYQQILGQGPKLLIQFQNNGVVDDSQLPKDRFSAERLKGVDSTLKIQPAKLEDSAVYLCASSLVSSGSTEAFFGQGTRLTVV.

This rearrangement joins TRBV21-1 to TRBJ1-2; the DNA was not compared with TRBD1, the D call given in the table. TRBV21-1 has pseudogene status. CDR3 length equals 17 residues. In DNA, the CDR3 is TGTGCCAGCAGCATTCCAGCCCACAGGGGAGCTAACTATGGCTACACCTTC. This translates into CASSIPAHRGANYGYTF.

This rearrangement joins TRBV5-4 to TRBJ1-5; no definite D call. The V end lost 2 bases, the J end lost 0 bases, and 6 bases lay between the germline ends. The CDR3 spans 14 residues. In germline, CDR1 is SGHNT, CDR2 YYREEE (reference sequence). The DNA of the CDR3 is TGTGCCAGCAGCTTTCTTAGTAGCAATCAGCCCCAGCATTTT. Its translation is CASSFLSSNQPQHF.

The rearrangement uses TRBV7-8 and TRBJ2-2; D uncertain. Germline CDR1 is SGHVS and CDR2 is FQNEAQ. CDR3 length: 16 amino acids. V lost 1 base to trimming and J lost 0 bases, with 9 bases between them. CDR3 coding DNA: TGTGCCAGCAGCTTAGTAGGCAGGCCGAACACCGGGGAGCTGTTTTTT. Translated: CASSLVGRPNTGELFF.

Here the CDR3 DNA reads TGTGCCTGGAGTGGAAACAGGGATACTGAAGCTTTCTTT. Translated: CAWSGNRDTEAFF. J is TRBJ1-1 and V is TRBV30; possibly TRBD1 for D (6 bases). CDR1 is GTSNPN and CDR2 is SVGIG in the germline V gene (reference sequence). The CDR3 totals 13 residues. Trimming took 1 base from V and 5 from J, leaving 11 bases between them.

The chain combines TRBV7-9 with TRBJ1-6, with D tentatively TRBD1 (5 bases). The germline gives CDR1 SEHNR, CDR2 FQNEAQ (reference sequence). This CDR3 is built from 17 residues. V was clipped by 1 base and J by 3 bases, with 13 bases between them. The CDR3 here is CASSLGGRKNYNSPLHF. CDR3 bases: TGTGCCAGCAGCTTAGGGGGCAGGAAAAACTATAATTCACCCCTCCACTTT.

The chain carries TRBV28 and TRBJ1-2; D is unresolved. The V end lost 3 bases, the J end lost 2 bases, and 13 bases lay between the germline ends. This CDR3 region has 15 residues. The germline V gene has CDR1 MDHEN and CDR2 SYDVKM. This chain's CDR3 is CASSFRGGPNYGYTF. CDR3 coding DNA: TGTGCCAGCAGTTTCCGCGGAGGGCCGAACTATGGCTACACCTTC.

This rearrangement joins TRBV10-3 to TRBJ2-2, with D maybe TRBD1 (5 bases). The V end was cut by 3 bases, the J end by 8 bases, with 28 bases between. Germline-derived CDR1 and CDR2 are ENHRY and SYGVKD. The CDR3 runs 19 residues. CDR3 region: CAISDKLPARAAASGELFF. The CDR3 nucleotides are TGTGCCATCAGTGATAAATTACCCGCCAGGGCGGCAGCAAGTGGGGAGCTGTTTTTT.

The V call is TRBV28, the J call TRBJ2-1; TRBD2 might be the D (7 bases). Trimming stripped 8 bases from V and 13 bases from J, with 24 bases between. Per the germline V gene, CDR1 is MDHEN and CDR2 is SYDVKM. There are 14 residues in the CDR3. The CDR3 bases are TGTGCCAGCCACAATATGGGGATACGGGGGGCACAGTTCTTC. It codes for CASHNMGIRGAQFF.

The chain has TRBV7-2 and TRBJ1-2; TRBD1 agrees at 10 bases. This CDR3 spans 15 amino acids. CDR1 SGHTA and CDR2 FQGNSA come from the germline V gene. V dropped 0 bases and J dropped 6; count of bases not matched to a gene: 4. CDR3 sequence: CASSLALDRGNGYTF. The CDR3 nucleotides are TGTGCCAGCAGCTTAGCGCTGGACAGGGGGAATGGCTACACCTTC.

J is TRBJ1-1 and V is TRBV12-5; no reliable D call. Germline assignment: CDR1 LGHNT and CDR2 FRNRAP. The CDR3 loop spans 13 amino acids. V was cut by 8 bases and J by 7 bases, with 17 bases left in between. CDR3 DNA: TGTGCTAGTCGCCCGGACGGGGAGGTTGAAGCTTTCTTT. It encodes CASRPDGEVEAFF.

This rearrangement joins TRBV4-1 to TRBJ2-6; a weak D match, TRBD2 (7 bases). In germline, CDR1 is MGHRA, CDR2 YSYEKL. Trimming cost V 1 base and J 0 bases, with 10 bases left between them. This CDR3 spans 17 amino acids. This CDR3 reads CASSQAGGSSGANVLTF. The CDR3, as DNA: TGCGCCAGCAGCCAAGCGGGGGGCAGCTCTGGGGCCAACGTCCTGACTTTC.

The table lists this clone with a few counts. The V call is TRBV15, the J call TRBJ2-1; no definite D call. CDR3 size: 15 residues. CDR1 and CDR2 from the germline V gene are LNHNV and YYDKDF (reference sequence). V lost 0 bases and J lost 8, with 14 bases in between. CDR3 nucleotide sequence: TGTGCCACCAGCAGAGAGATACTACCACCCTATGAGCAGTTCTTC. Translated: CATSREILPPYEQFF. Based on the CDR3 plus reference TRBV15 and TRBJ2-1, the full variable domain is DAMVIQNPRYQVTQFGKPVTLSCSQTLNHNVMYWYQQKSSQAPKLLFHYYDKDFNNEADTPDNFQSRRPNTSFCFLDIRSPGLGDTAMYLCATSREILPPYEQFFGPGTRLTVL.

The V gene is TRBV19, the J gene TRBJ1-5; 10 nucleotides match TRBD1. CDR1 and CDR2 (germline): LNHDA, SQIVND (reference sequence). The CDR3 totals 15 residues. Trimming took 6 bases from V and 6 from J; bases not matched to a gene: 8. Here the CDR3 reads CASSLRDRGFQPQHF. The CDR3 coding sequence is TGTGCCAGTAGCCTTCGGGACAGGGGATTTCAGCCCCAGCATTTT.

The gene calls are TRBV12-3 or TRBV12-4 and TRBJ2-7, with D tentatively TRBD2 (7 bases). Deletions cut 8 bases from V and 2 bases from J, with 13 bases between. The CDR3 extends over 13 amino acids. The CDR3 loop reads CASWGRGAYEQYF. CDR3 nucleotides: TGTGCCAGCTGGGGGAGGGGGGCCTACGAGCAGTACTTC.

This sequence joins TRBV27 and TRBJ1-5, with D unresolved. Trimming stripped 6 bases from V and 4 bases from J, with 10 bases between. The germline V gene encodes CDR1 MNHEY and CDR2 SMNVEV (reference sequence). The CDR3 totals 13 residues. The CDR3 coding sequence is TGTGCCAGCAGACGGACTTTAAATCAGCCCCAGCATTTT. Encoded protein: CASRRTLNQPQHF.

In nucleotides, the CDR3 is TGTGCCAGCTCACCGGGACACCTTTACGGAAACACCATATATTTT. Protein product: CASSPGHLYGNTIYF. This chain uses TRBV18 with TRBJ1-3; a possible D gene is TRBD1 (6 bases). The V end was cut by 3 bases, the J end by 4 bases, with 13 bases between. Germline V CDR1 and CDR2: KGHSH, LQKENI. The CDR3 is 15 residues long.

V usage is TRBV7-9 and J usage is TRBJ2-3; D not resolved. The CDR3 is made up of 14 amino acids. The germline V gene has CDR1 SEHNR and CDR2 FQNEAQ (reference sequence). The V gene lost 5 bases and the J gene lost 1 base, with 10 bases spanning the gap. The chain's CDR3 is CASSPGVGTDTQYF. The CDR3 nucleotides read TGTGCCAGCAGCCCGGGTGTGGGCACAGATACGCAGTATTTT.

The CDR3 coding sequence is TGCGCCAGCAGCTTGGGGACCGGGACAACGAGCTCCTACGAGCAGTACTTC. Translation gives CASSLGTGTTSSYEQYF. V is TRBV5-1 and J is TRBJ2-7; D might be TRBD1 (6 bases). Between the trimmed V and J ends, which lost 0 bases and 0 bases, there was a span of 16 bases. Germline V CDR1 and CDR2: SGHRS, YFSETQ. CDR3 size: 17 residues.